Listed below are T cell receptor beta chains from one sample, sequenced in a study of T cell responses to AZD1222 COVID-19 vaccine. Only in-frame clones appear in the TCRdb table, and some are missing; sequencing was by immunoSEQ multiplex PCR. Of 88,000 or so clones in the sample, about nine tenths were seen once. The specimen was peripheral blood, collected on day 0 of AZD1222 vaccination. These TCRs come from an adult in good health. Each CDR3 is given with its conserved first and last residue.

TRBJ2-5	TRBV29-1	CSVEEARLQETQYF
TRBJ2-1	TRBV19	CASSETSGGYNEQFF
TRBJ2-2	TRBV20-1	CSASFGTGDLTGELFF
TRBJ1-3	TRBV18	CASSPGGPSGNTIYF
TRBJ1-2	TRBV6-5	CASRRDRGEYGYTF
TRBJ2-1	TRBV9	CASSVGASGTSYNEQFF
TRBJ1-1	TRBV29-1	CSVVVRGQNTEAFF
TRBJ2-5	TRBV9	CASSVYAGAWGETQYF
TRBJ2-7	TRBV7-8	CASSYVRTTDYEQYF
TRBJ1-2	TRBV5-4	CASSGGTGAYGYTF
TRBJ2-3	TRBV19	CASSARHPADTQYF
TRBJ1-1	TRBV4-3	CASSQHTGGTEAFF
TRBJ1-1	TRBV12-3/TRBV12-4	CASTVKGVEAFF
TRBJ1-2	TRBV6-5	CASSYDRGQDGYTF
TRBJ2-7	TRBV9	CASSVGMYF
TRBJ1-2	TRBV14	CASSQGSGGLTYGYTF
TRBJ2-7	TRBV7-9	CASSTQGEQYF
TRBJ2-7	TRBV5-5	CASSLIEYEQYF
TRBJ2-3	TRBV4-2	CASSQEGSGSTDTQYF
TRBJ2-1	TRBV30	CAWSPLGLAVREQFF
TRBJ1-1	TRBV5-4	CAISSRDKNTEAFF
TRBJ1-2	TRBV19	CASSNRQNYGYTF
TRBJ1-6	TRBV3-1/TRBV3-2	CASSQDHNSPLHF
TRBJ1-5	TRBV11-2	CASSSGQNQPQHF
TRBJ2-1	TRBV7-2	CASSLVKSSGRVDEQFF
TRBJ1-2	TRBV27	CASSLGQSYGYTF
TRBJ1-1	TRBV3-1/TRBV3-2	CASSPDLSNTEAFF
TRBJ1-1	TRBV9	CASSYTGGAEAFF
TRBJ1-5	TRBV7-9	CASSTEGSSQHF
TRBJ1-1	TRBV7-3	CASSPLGWSTEAFF
TRBJ1-1	TRBV27	CASSLSLDYTEAFF
TRBJ1-1	TRBV6-5	CASTPPTVNTEAFF
TRBJ2-5	TRBV12-3/TRBV12-4	CASSLLSLETQYF
TRBJ1-1	TRBV6-5	CASRGRDRNTEAFF
TRBJ2-7	TRBV6-5	CASRLAGVVYEQYF
TRBJ2-1	TRBV6-5	CASMSYWGSYNEQFF
TRBJ2-7	TRBV19	CASSKPRGQGAYEQYF
TRBJ2-7	TRBV5-4	CASSLEGYTYEQYF
TRBJ2-5	TRBV4-1	CASSHPGLAGGPDQETQYF
TRBJ1-2	TRBV27	CASSSFKQGLQGYTF
TRBJ1-2	TRBV24-1	CATSEYTGPHYGYTF
TRBJ1-2	TRBV6-5	CASSYLARDYGYTF
TRBJ2-1	TRBV9	CASSVKSGRPHEQFF
TRBJ1-1	TRBV2	CASSEEGGTEAFF
TRBJ2-7	TRBV10-3	CAISEAPLAGYEQYF
TRBJ1-4	TRBV6-6	CASSRGAQEKLFF